A selection of T cell receptor beta chains follows, all from one sample in a study of shared T cell receptors in the human thymus. The repertoire was sequenced with immunoSEQ multiplex PCR; TCRdb's copy has only in-frame clones and lacks some. The sample has approximately 760,000 clones, 80% to 90% seen once. These same records also appear under a second study, on human thymus T cells.

Sequencing was done on a sample of thymocytes. These receptors were collected from a girl in the first two years of life with a congenital heart defect. CDR3s include the opening cysteine and the closing phenylalanine or tryptophan. Each record gives: CDR3 length, clone size, D gene, V gene, J gene, CDR3 protein, CDR3 DNA. D genes are given only for firm matches. Expanded clones get a size class; other rows say once, few or many, or leave the size out.

>13|NA|NA|TRBV28|TRBJ1-4
CASRADSGSRLFF
TGTGCCAGCAGGGCTGACAGTGGCTCAAGACTGTTTTTT
>17|NA|TRBD1|TRBV13|TRBJ1-1
CASSFKDRGQIYTEAFF
TGTGCCAGCAGCTTCAAGGACAGGGGCCAAATTTACACTGAAGCTTTCTTT
>17|once|NA|TRBV6-1|TRBJ1-1
CASSESGRIKSNTEAFF
TGTGCCAGCAGTGAATCTGGGAGAATAAAAAGTAACACTGAAGCTTTCTTT
>20|NA|TRBD1|TRBV6-1|TRBJ1-3
CASSENGDRLVGLSGNTIYF
TGTGCCAGCAGTGAAAATGGGGACAGGTTGGTGGGACTCTCTGGAAACACCATATATTTT
>16|NA|TRBD1|TRBV11-2|TRBJ1-3
CASSYHRDRGRNTIYF
TGTGCCAGCAGCTACCACCGCGACAGGGGGCGGAACACCATATATTTT
>14|NA|TRBD1|TRBV6-5|TRBJ1-5
CASSQGAGNQPQHF
TGTGCCAGCAGTCAGGGGGCAGGGAATCAGCCCCAGCATTTT
>11|NA|NA|TRBV5-4|TRBJ2-3
CASSSTDTQYF
TGTGCCAGCAGCTCTACAGATACGCAGTATTTT
>12|NA|NA|TRBV28|TRBJ1-1
CASSGRSTEAFF
TGTGCCAGCAGTGGAAGGAGTACTGAAGCTTTCTTT
>14|NA|NA|TRBV5-1|TRBJ1-3
CASSLGGIGNTIYF
TGCGCCAGCAGCTTGGGAGGGATTGGAAACACCATATATTTT
>16|NA|TRBD1|TRBV5-1|TRBJ1-6
CASSRTGEGWNSPLHF
TGCGCCAGCAGCAGGACAGGGGAGGGCTGGAATTCACCCCTCCACTTT
>17|NA|NA|TRBV28|TRBJ1-6
CASSSAGEGDFRSPLHF
TGTGCCAGCAGTTCCGCGGGTGAGGGAGATTTCAGGTCACCCCTCCACTTT
>12|NA|TRBD1|TRBV6-5|TRBJ1-2
CASEGAIRGYTF
TGTGCCAGCGAGGGGGCGATTAGAGGCTACACCTTC
>15|NA|NA|TRBV9|TRBJ1-2
CASSAGSGQVDGYTF
TGTGCCAGCAGCGCAGGGTCGGGCCAGGTCGATGGCTACACCTTC
>18|NA|NA|TRBV4-3|TRBJ1-2
CASSQDRAVGRVGYGYTF
TGCGCCAGCAGCCAAGATAGGGCGGTGGGCAGGGTGGGCTATGGCTACACCTTC
>14|NA|NA|TRBV6-5|TRBJ1-6
CASSSQGFVSPLHF
TGTGCCAGCAGTTCGCAGGGCTTCGTTTCACCCCTCCACTTT
>14|NA|TRBD1|TRBV6-1|TRBJ2-7
CASSVLDREHEQYF
TGTGCCAGCAGTGTTCTGGACAGGGAACACGAGCAGTACTTC
>14|NA|TRBD1|TRBV7-2|TRBJ2-5
CASTPPRTGETQYF
TGTGCCAGCACCCCCCCGCGGACAGGGGAGACCCAGTACTTC
>15|NA|NA|TRBV27|TRBJ2-7
CASSLSGHNSYEQYF
TGTGCCAGCAGTTTGTCGGGACACAACTCCTACGAGCAGTACTTC
>16|NA|NA|TRBV29-1|TRBJ1-1
CSVARGGDPLNTEAFF
TGCAGCGTGGCCCGCGGAGGGGATCCCTTGAACACTGAAGCTTTCTTT
>15|NA|TRBD1|TRBV2|TRBJ1-6
CASSETGGRNSPLHF
TGTGCCAGCAGTGAGACAGGGGGAAGGAATTCACCCCTCCACTTT
>16|NA|TRBD1|TRBV7-2|TRBJ1-6
CASSLGIDRVNSPLHF
TGTGCCAGCAGCTTAGGTATAGACAGGGTTAATTCACCCCTCCACTTT
>16|NA|TRBD1|TRBV28|TRBJ1-6
CASLDRGLDKDSPLHF
TGTGCCAGTTTGGACAGGGGCCTGGACAAGGATTCACCCCTCCACTTT
>12|NA|NA|TRBV6-5|TRBJ2-7
CASSATGNEQYF
TGTGCCAGCAGTGCCACAGGAAACGAGCAGTACTTC
>16|NA|NA|TRBV7-6|TRBJ1-4
CASSLMRGLLGEKLFF
TGTGCCAGCAGCTTAATGCGCGGCCTCCTTGGGGAAAAACTGTTTTTT
>16|NA|TRBD1|TRBV6-5|TRBJ1-1
CASSYSGQGVNTEAFF
TGTGCCAGCAGTTACTCGGGACAGGGGGTGAACACTGAAGCTTTCTTT
>15|NA|TRBD1|TRBV7-3|TRBJ1-2
CASSSTGGTGVVYTF
TGTGCCAGCAGCTCCACAGGGGGGACAGGGGTTGTCTACACCTTC
>12|NA|NA|TRBV6-5|TRBJ1-1
CASSRGSTEAFF
TGTGCCAGCAGTCGGGGGAGCACTGAAGCTTTCTTT
>16|NA|NA|TRBV4-1|TRBJ2-4
CASSQDPSVAKNIQYF
TGCGCCAGCAGCCAAGATCCCTCCGTAGCCAAAAACATTCAGTACTTC
>13|NA|TRBD1|TRBV29-1|TRBJ1-1
CSVAQGAPTEAFF
TGCAGCGTCGCTCAGGGGGCTCCCACTGAAGCTTTCTTT
>15|NA|TRBD1|TRBV5-5|TRBJ1-5
CASSSDREVNQPQHF
TGTGCCAGCAGCTCGGACAGGGAGGTGAATCAGCCCCAGCATTTT
>16|NA|TRBD1|TRBV7-8|TRBJ2-1
CASSLTAGTEKNEQFF
TGTGCCAGCAGCTTGACTGCCGGGACAGAAAAAAATGAGCAGTTCTTC
>14|NA|NA|TRBV28|TRBJ2-7
CASTPHHLSYEQYF
TGTGCCAGCACCCCCCACCACCTAAGCTACGAGCAGTACTTC
>15|NA|TRBD1|TRBV27|TRBJ1-2
CASSLSAGGGYGYTF
TGTGCCAGCAGTTTATCTGCAGGGGGCGGCTATGGCTACACCTTC
>16|NA|NA|TRBV14|TRBJ1-4
CASSQGESLTNEKLFF
TGTGCCAGCAGCCAAGGGGAGAGTCTAACTAATGAAAAACTGTTTTTT
>16|NA|TRBD2|TRBV28|TRBJ2-1
CASSLCIERGYGEQFF
TGTGCCAGCAGTTTATGCATAGAGCGGGGATACGGTGAGCAGTTCTTC
>13|NA|NA|TRBV6-6|TRBJ2-5
CASSYNMGETQYF
TGTGCCAGCAGTTACAATATGGGCGAGACCCAGTACTTC
>14|NA|TRBD1|TRBV9|TRBJ1-5
CASSVTGGPQPQHF
TGTGCCAGCAGCGTGACAGGGGGCCCTCAGCCCCAGCATTTT
>18|NA|NA|TRBV21-1|TRBJ2-4
CASSKGETSGGAKNIQYF
TGTGCCAGCAGCAAAGGCGAGACTAGCGGGGGGGCCAAAAACATTCAGTACTTC
>17|once|TRBD1|TRBV27|TRBJ1-5
CASSPDSRDSRNQPQHF
TGTGCCAGCAGCCCAGACTCCCGGGACAGCCGCAATCAGCCCCAGCATTTT
>16|NA|NA|TRBV15|TRBJ1-5
CATSNAPGALNQPQHF
TGTGCCACCAGCAATGCCCCTGGTGCACTTAATCAGCCCCAGCATTTT
>14|NA|NA|TRBV6-1|TRBJ2-5
CASSGGRLEGTQYF
TGTGCCAGCAGTGGGGGACGACTGGAGGGGACCCAGTACTTC
>12|NA|TRBD1|TRBV28|TRBJ2-7
CAARDRDYEQYF
TGTGCCGCCCGGGACAGGGACTACGAGCAGTACTTC
>12|once|NA|TRBV6-5|TRBJ2-1
CASSTKQGTIFF
TGTGCCAGCAGTACCAAACAGGGAACAATCTTCTTC
>14|NA|NA|TRBV25-1|TRBJ1-1
CASRPSALQGQAFF
TGTGCCAGCAGGCCATCTGCGTTGCAGGGCCAAGCTTTCTTT
>16|NA|TRBD2|TRBV29-1|TRBJ2-2
CSVTDPGGTNTGELFF
TGCAGCGTAACCGACCCGGGAGGGACGAACACCGGGGAGCTGTTTTTT
>14|NA|TRBD1|TRBV5-1|TRBJ1-1
CASSRTGENTEAFF
TGCGCCAGCAGTAGGACAGGGGAGAACACTGAAGCTTTCTTT
>16|NA|NA|TRBV9|TRBJ2-7
CASSVEDGGQTYEQYF
TGTGCCAGCAGCGTAGAGGACGGAGGACAGACCTACGAGCAGTACTTC
>16|NA|TRBD1|TRBV7-9|TRBJ2-7
CASSSAGQASIYEQYF
TGTGCCAGCAGCTCGGCCGGACAGGCCTCCATCTACGAGCAGTACTTC
>11|NA|TRBD1|TRBV6-4|TRBJ1-1
CASSDRGRAFF
TGTGCCAGCAGTGACAGGGGGCGGGCTTTCTTT
>14|NA|NA|TRBV6-5|TRBJ2-2
CASSRQANTGELFF
TGTGCCAGCAGTAGACAGGCGAACACCGGGGAGCTGTTTTTT